This entry lists 31 T cell receptor beta chains sequenced from one sample in a study of neurological immune-mediated disorders. TCRdb re-called the 5' RACE reads through MiXCR, storing one row per CDR3 protein. The sample holds 26,000 or so distinct CDR3 sequences, approximately 12% seen once. Sequencing input: PBMCs. The receptor source for this set is a man aged 55 to 70 in good health.

This clonotype was observed many times. The chain combines TRBV12-3 or TRBV12-4 with TRBJ2-4; maybe TRBD1 (6 bases). The length of the CDR3 is 16 residues. The V and J ends lost 7 bases and 2 bases respectively, with 18 bases between them. The CDR3, as DNA: TGTGCCAGCACCCTCGGACAGCCTGGGACCAAAAACATTCAGTACTTC. Translated, it gives CASTLGQPGTKNIQYF.

This clonotype was recorded at least ten times. The rearrangement uses TRBV5-1 and TRBJ2-3; 7 nucleotides agree with TRBD1. In germline, CDR1 is SGHRS, CDR2 YFSETQ. Trimming at V came to 2 bases and at J to 3 bases, leaving 9 bases not matched to a gene. CDR3 length equals 16 residues. CDR3 nucleotide sequence: TGCGCCAGCAGCTTTGGCCACTGGGACAGTACAGATACGCAGTATTTT. Residues: CASSFGHWDSTDTQYF.

This clonotype is classed as medium-sized (0.01 to 0.1%). The chain couples TRBV28 to TRBJ2-7; maybe TRBD1 (6 bases). Germline-derived CDR1 and CDR2 are MDHEN and SYDVKM. V was pared by 3 bases and J by 0 bases, with 12 bases between. The CDR3 runs to 15 residues. The DNA of the CDR3 is TGTGCCAGCAGTTTTTTTGGGACAACCTCCTACGAGCAGTACTTC. Encoded protein: CASSFFGTTSYEQYF.

Many counts were recorded for this clonotype. The chain employs TRBV28 and TRBJ2-7; D not certain. The germline CDR1 and CDR2 sequences are MDHEN and SYDVKM. The CDR3 is made up of 12 amino acids. V was trimmed by 3 bases and J by 3 bases, leaving 6 bases between them. This CDR3 is CASSFQNYEQYF. For the CDR3, the DNA is TGTGCCAGCAGTTTCCAAAACTACGAGCAGTACTTC.

The V gene is TRBV20-1, the J gene TRBJ2-3, with D possibly being TRBD2 (5 bases). Germline V gene data show CDR1 as DFQATT and CDR2 as SNEGSKA (reference sequence). Trimming shortened V by 6 bases and J by 14 bases, and 21 bases separated the two germline ends. CDR3 length: 12 residues. CDR3 nucleotide sequence: TGCAGTGCCCTTTCTAGCACAGATACGAGGTATTTT. Its protein is CSALSSTDTRYF.

This chain connects TRBV21-1 to TRBJ2-2; TRBD2 was called by the table and not checked on the DNA. TRBV21-1 is classified as a pseudogene. The CDR3 covers 16 residues. The CDR3 region has the DNA TGTGCCAGCAGCAAGTGTGGGAGGGCCGAACACCGGGAGCTGTTTTTT. Its translation: CASSKCGRAEHRELFF.

This clonotype was detected many times. J is TRBJ2-1 and V is TRBV7-9; the match to TRBD1 covers 8 bases. The germline CDR1 and CDR2 sequences are SEHNR and FQNEAQ (reference sequence). The CDR3 sequence is 15 residues long. J gave up 6 bases and V 5 bases, and 9 bases lay outside the gene matches. Written as DNA, the CDR3 is TGTGCCAGCAGCAGCCGACAGGGGCGACGCAATGAGCAGTTCTTC. The encoded protein is CASSSRQGRRNEQFF.

This clonotype has a count of ten or more. V gene TRBV5-1 combines with J gene TRBJ2-6; 9 nucleotides agree with TRBD1. CDR3 length: 18 amino acids. Germline CDR1 SGHRS, CDR2 YFSETQ. The J segment lost 0 bases and the V segment lost 0 bases, leaving 4 bases of the junction unmatched. CDR3 in amino acids: CASSLGGTGNSGANVLTF. CDR3 in DNA: TGCGCCAGCAGCTTGGGGGGGACAGGGAACTCTGGGGCCAACGTCCTGACTTTC. The entire variable domain, with the rest obtained from reference TRBV5-1 and TRBJ2-6, is as follows: KAGVTQTPRYLIKTRGQQVTLSCSPISGHRSVSWYQQTPGQGLQFLFEYFSETQRNKGNFPGRFSGRQFSNSRSEMNVSTLELGDSALYLCASSLGGTGNSGANVLTFGAGSRLTVL.

The table lists this clonotype with many counts. The chain recombines TRBV5-5 with TRBJ1-6; D perhaps matches TRBD1 (6 bases). Germline V gene sequence: CDR1 SGHKS, CDR2 YYEKEE (reference sequence). The ends were cut back, 1 base at V and 11 bases at J, with 13 bases in the middle. CDR3 size: 14 residues. CDR3 nucleotide sequence: TGTGCCAGCAGCTTGAGGGACACCCTACCACCCCTCCACTTT. Residues: CASSLRDTLPPLHF.

This clonotype was counted at least ten times. The chain joins TRBV5-1 to TRBJ2-2, with no clear D. Germline assignment: CDR1 SGHRS and CDR2 YFSETQ. This CDR3 has 15 residues. With 2 bases removed from V and 0 bases from J, the gap between germline ends came to 8 bases. DNA of the CDR3: TGCGCCAGCAGCTTATCCGGAGCGAACACCGGGGAGCTGTTTTTT. Protein product: CASSLSGANTGELFF.

This clonotype was detected only a few times. This CDR3 reads CSARRGGSNEKLFF. CDR3 DNA: TGCAGTGCTAGGAGAGGAGGGTCTAATGAAAAACTGTTTTTT. This rearrangement joins TRBV20-1 to TRBJ1-4; no definite D call. CDR1 and CDR2 from the germline V gene are DFQATT and SNEGSKA (reference sequence). This CDR3 is built from 14 residues. Trimming pared 3 bases from V and 3 bases from J, leaving 11 bases between.

V and J are TRBV19 and TRBJ2-1; D uncertain. CDR3 length: 15 amino acids. V was trimmed by 2 bases and J by 1 base, leaving 9 bases between them. The germline CDR1 and CDR2 sequences are LNHDA and SQIVND (reference sequence). CDR3 protein: CASSIPGLSYNEQFF. The DNA of the CDR3 is TGTGCCAGTAGTATACCTGGGCTGTCCTACAATGAGCAGTTCTTC.

In this sample, this clonotype turned up many times. This chain uses TRBV28 with TRBJ1-1; 7 bases agree with TRBD1. This CDR3 is 13 amino acids long. With 2 bases clipped from V and 6 bases from J, the junction kept 3 bases outside the gene matches. The germline gives CDR1 MDHEN, CDR2 SYDVKM. CDR3 nucleotides: TGTGCCAGCAGTTTACAGGGGGGAGCTGAAGCTTTCTTT. Amino acid sequence: CASSLQGGAEAFF.

This clonotype was recorded at least ten times. The chain employs TRBV5-1 and TRBJ1-4; unclear D gene. The V and J ends lost 7 bases and 8 bases respectively, with 18 bases between them. This CDR3 has 14 residues. Germline lookup yields CDR1 SGHRS and CDR2 YFSETQ. CDR3 protein: CASRRTPGEEKLFF. The CDR3, as DNA: TGCGCCAGCCGAAGGACCCCCGGGGAGGAAAAACTGTTTTTT.

The table lists this clonotype with many counts. J is TRBJ2-5 and V is TRBV10-3; no firm D call. V shed 2 bases and J shed 1 base, with 11 bases lying between them. This CDR3 has 15 residues. Germline V lookup: CDR1 ENHRY, CDR2 SYGVKD. CDR3 nucleotide sequence: TGTGCCATCAGTGAGGTCTGGCCAGCCCAAGAGACCCAGTACTTC. It is translated as CAISEVWPAQETQYF.

The V and J genes are TRBV10-2 and TRBJ2-7; the D is unclear. The CDR3 contains 15 residues. Trimming took 4 bases from V and 4 from J, leaving 17 bases between them. Germline values: CDR1 WSHSY, CDR2 SAAADI. CDR3 DNA sequence: TGCGCCAGCAGTGGGCCCCCAGGCATGGTATACGAGCAGTACTTC. Translating gives CASSGPPGMVYEQYF.

Comments on this clonotype: Because the CDR3 is missing its conserved closing phenylalanine or tryptophan, this is likely a read error. The DNA is omitted, as the CDR3 cannot be located on it reliably, and the CDR3 follows TCRdb's listing. The chain combines TRBV20-1 with TRBJ1-1; the table's TRBD1 call for D was not verified on the DNA. The CDR3 numbers 13 amino acids, ends counted. Germline V gives CDR1 DFQATT, CDR2 SNEGSKA (reference sequence). The CDR3 here is CSASKSRGTEDFY.

This clonotype has ten or more counts. CDR3 nucleotide sequence: TGTGCCAGCAGCCCGGGTTCGGGGCTCTATGAGCAGTTCTTC. It encodes CASSPGSGLYEQFF. The J gene is TRBJ2-1, the V gene TRBV7-9, with D possibly being TRBD1 or TRBD2 (5 bases each). This CDR3 is built from 14 residues. Trimming took 5 bases from V and 8 from J, leaving 16 bases between them. CDR1 and CDR2 from the germline V gene are SEHNR and FQNEAQ (reference sequence).

The genes are TRBV7-2 and TRBJ2-4, with TRBD2 matching 7 bases. This CDR3 spans 13 amino acids. CDR1 is SGHTA, CDR2 FQGNSA, per germline. Losses at the gene ends were 4 bases for V and 8 bases for J; bases not matched to a gene: 5. As DNA, the CDR3 is TGTGCCAGCAGCTCTAGCGGCCCAGACATTCAGTACTTC. This codes for CASSSSGPDIQYF.

This clonotype has ten or more counts. The rearrangement uses TRBV28 and TRBJ1-2; no clear D gene. CDR1 and CDR2 from the germline V gene are MDHEN and SYDVKM. The CDR3 runs to 13 residues. Trimming removed 7 bases from V and 2 bases from J, with 11 bases in between. This CDR3 reads CASTVGVNYGYTF. The CDR3 nucleotides are TGTGCCAGCACCGTCGGTGTAAACTATGGCTACACCTTC.

This clonotype was detected many times. This chain connects TRBV5-1 to TRBJ2-6; D remains ambiguous. The length of the CDR3 is 18 residues. Germline CDR1 SGHRS, CDR2 YFSETQ. V dropped 2 bases and J dropped 0 bases, with 15 bases sitting between them. CDR3 loop: CASSLGFQRVSGANVLTF. The CDR3 DNA follows: TGCGCCAGCAGCTTAGGGTTCCAGAGAGTCTCTGGGGCCAACGTCCTGACTTTC.

Many counts were recorded for this clonotype. This chain links TRBV5-1 with TRBJ1-3, with a weak D call TRBD1 (6 bases). The CDR3 totals 14 residues. Trimming left V 8 bases short and J 3 bases short, with 15 bases between. Per the germline V gene, CDR1 is SGHRS and CDR2 is YFSETQ. CDR3 nucleotides: TGCGCCAGTAAACAACAGGGAGATGGAAACACCATATATTTT. Its protein is CASKQQGDGNTIYF.

This clonotype was detected ten times or more. The chain uses TRBV6-6 and TRBJ2-1, with D perhaps matching TRBD2 (6 bases). From germline, CDR1 is MNHNY and CDR2 SVGAGI (reference sequence). Trimming stripped 9 bases from V and 3 bases from J, with 9 bases between. This CDR3 has 12 amino acids. The CDR3 is CASTSNYNEQFF. The CDR3, as DNA: TGTGCCAGTACTAGCAACTACAATGAGCAGTTCTTC.

In this sample, this clonotype turned up many times. This sequence joins TRBV7-2 and TRBJ2-7; a weak D match, TRBD2 (6 bases). The CDR3 extends over 16 amino acids. Per germline, CDR1 SGHTA and CDR2 FQGNSA. Trimming removed 4 bases at V and 5 bases at J, with 21 bases between. The CDR3 is CASSSEGIISVDEQYF. The CDR3 DNA sequence: TGTGCCAGCAGCTCGGAGGGTATAATTTCCGTGGACGAGCAGTACTTC.

There are a few counts of this clonotype. CDR3 bases: TGTGCCAGCAGCTCGACAGCTACGGGAGAAAAACTGTTTTTT. Its protein product is CASSSTATGEKLFF. The chain uses TRBV6-6 and TRBJ1-4; TRBD1 might be the D (5 bases). Germline CDR1 is MNHNY and CDR2 is SVGAGI (reference sequence). The CDR3 totals 14 residues. Trimming took off 6 bases at V and 8 bases at J, with 16 bases between the two ends.

This clonotype was counted ten times or more. The V gene is TRBV6-5, the J gene TRBJ1-4; maybe TRBD1 (5 bases). The CDR3 totals 14 residues. The germline gives CDR1 MNHEY, CDR2 SVGAGI. V lost 5 bases to trimming and J lost 5 bases, with 12 bases between them. CDR3 protein: CASSLGANNEKLFF. The CDR3 bases are TGTGCCAGCAGTCTAGGGGCGAACAATGAAAAACTGTTTTTT.

There are many counts of this clonotype. The rearrangement joins TRBV12-3 or TRBV12-4 to TRBJ1-5, with TRBD1 as a possible D gene (6 bases). The CDR3 sequence is 15 residues long. V lost 4 bases to trimming and J lost 2 bases, with 12 bases between them. The CDR3 sequence: CASSYGGGRNQPQHF. The CDR3 nucleotides read TGTGCCAGCAGTTATGGCGGGGGGCGCAATCAGCCCCAGCATTTT.

Many counts were recorded for this clonotype. The CDR3 DNA follows: TGTGCCATCAGTGATAGCGGGAGCTCCTACGAGCAGTACTTC. Encoded protein: CAISDSGSSYEQYF. This chain uses TRBV10-3 with TRBJ2-7, with 9 nucleotides matching TRBD2. The CDR3 sequence is 14 residues long. J lost 0 bases, V lost 3 bases, and 0 bases had no gene match. CDR1 is ENHRY, CDR2 SYGVKD, per germline.

This clonotype is termed medium-sized (0.01 to 0.1%). This chain joins TRBV4-3 and TRBJ2-3; 14 positions agree with TRBD2. Germline assignment: CDR1 LGHNA and CDR2 YSLEER. Trimming cost V 2 bases and J 2 bases; bases outside gene matches: 12. The CDR3 has 20 residues. CDR3 coding DNA: TGCGCCAGCAGCCAAAATTCCCTGACTAGCGGGAGGGTGTACACAGATACGCAGTATTTT. Translating it yields CASSQNSLTSGRVYTDTQYF.

The chain links TRBV7-9 to TRBJ2-2, with no clear D. The V gene lost 0 bases and the J gene lost 7 bases, with 6 bases spanning the gap. This CDR3 is built from 13 residues. From germline, CDR1 is SEHNR and CDR2 FQNEAQ (reference sequence). CDR3 nucleotides: TGTGCCAGCAGCTTAGCAGGTTACGGGGAGCTGTTTTTT. This translates into CASSLAGYGELFF.

This clonotype was picked up many times. The chain is built from TRBV12-3 or TRBV12-4 and TRBJ2-2, with D possibly matching TRBD2 (5 bases). The V end lost 7 bases, the J end lost 6 bases, and 12 bases lay between the germline ends. CDR3 length: 13 amino acids. This CDR3 is CASTYFGAGELFF. The CDR3 DNA sequence: TGTGCCAGCACCTACTTCGGGGCCGGGGAGCTGTTTTTT.